Presented here are 5 T cell receptor beta chains from one specimen sequenced in a study of T cells in Graves' hyperthyroidism and ophthalmopathy. TCR beta CDR3 regions were amplified from RNA transcripts. TCR CDR3 underwent first-round RT-PCR with the HTBI primer set. TCRdb re-called the multiplex PCR reads with MiXCR, one entry per CDR3 protein. The table lists hundreds of thousands of distinct CDR3 sequences, approximately 23% of them singletons, with roughly 40% in the top ten. Sequencing used blood. The source of these receptors is a woman in her thirties or forties with Graves' ophthalmopathy.

This clonotype was recorded many times. V is TRBV7-8 and J is TRBJ2-5; TRBD1 might be the D (5 bases). Trimming left V 1 base short and J 4 bases short, with 13 bases between. From germline, CDR1 is SGHVS and CDR2 FQNEAQ. This CDR3 region has 15 residues. CDR3 amino acids: CASSLGQGLRETQYF. Written as DNA, the CDR3 is TGTGCCAGCAGCTTAGGTCAGGGATTGAGAGAGACCCAGTACTTC.

The chain uses TRBV27 and TRBJ1-5; D gene uncertain. The CDR3 extends over 13 amino acids. Germline V gives CDR1 MNHEY, CDR2 SMNVEV (reference sequence). The V end was cut by 3 bases, the J end by 9 bases, with 12 bases between. CDR3 coding DNA: TGTGCCAGCAGTTTTACTCTCGATCGGCCCCAGCATTTT. Translating gives CASSFTLDRPQHF.

There are many counts of this clonotype. The chain is built from TRBV19 and TRBJ1-1; the match to TRBD1 covers 8 bases. Germline CDR1 LNHDA, CDR2 SQIVND (reference sequence). The CDR3 covers 18 residues. Trimming took 7 bases from V and 3 from J; bases not matched to a gene: 19. The CDR3 bases are TGTGCCAGTACCCCCCGGAGCAGGGGGCTATTTTGGGACACTGAAGCTTTCTTT. It translates to CASTPRSRGLFWDTEAFF.

This clonotype was found many times. The rearrangement uses TRBV29-1 and TRBJ1-5; 8 bases match TRBD1. CDR1 and CDR2 (germline): SQVTM, ANQGSEA. The junction had 5 bases not matched to a gene; V was cut back by 6 bases and J by 4 bases. The CDR3 is 13 residues long. CDR3 residues: CSVAGGANQPQHF. CDR3 coding DNA: TGCAGCGTAGCAGGGGGCGCAAATCAGCCCCAGCATTTT.

There are many counts of this clonotype. The chain combines TRBV20-1 with TRBJ2-7; 9 bases agree with TRBD2. The V segment lost 0 bases and the J segment 3 bases; nucleotides outside the gene matches: 15. This CDR3 comprises 18 residues. The V gene's germline CDR1 is DFQATT and CDR2 SNEGSKA (reference sequence). The CDR3, as DNA: TGCAGTGCTAGAGATCTGAGGGTAGCGGGAGCGTATGACTACGAGCAGTACTTC. It yields the protein CSARDLRVAGAYDYEQYF.